The entry below describes one TCR beta chain. The germline V gene has CDR1 SGHNT and CDR2 YENEEA. V was pared by 0 bases and J by 3 bases, with 10 bases between. The CDR3 runs 15 residues. Sequenced by immunoSEQ multiplex PCR; TCRdb stores in-frame clones only, minus some. The sample includes approximately 35,000 clones, 71% of them seen just once. These data come from a study of cytotoxic CD8 clonotypes in ibrutinib-treated CLL. The chain couples TRBV11-3 to TRBJ2-3; a weak D match, TRBD1 (6 bases). The sequence was obtained from a human donor with chronic lymphocytic leukemia. The sequencing here drew on PBMCs, taken at disease progression, from a patient treated with ibrutinib. CDR3 DNA sequence: TGTGCCAGCAGCTTAGATGGGGGACAAACAGATACGCAGTATTTT. This sequence encodes CASSLDGGQTDTQYF.